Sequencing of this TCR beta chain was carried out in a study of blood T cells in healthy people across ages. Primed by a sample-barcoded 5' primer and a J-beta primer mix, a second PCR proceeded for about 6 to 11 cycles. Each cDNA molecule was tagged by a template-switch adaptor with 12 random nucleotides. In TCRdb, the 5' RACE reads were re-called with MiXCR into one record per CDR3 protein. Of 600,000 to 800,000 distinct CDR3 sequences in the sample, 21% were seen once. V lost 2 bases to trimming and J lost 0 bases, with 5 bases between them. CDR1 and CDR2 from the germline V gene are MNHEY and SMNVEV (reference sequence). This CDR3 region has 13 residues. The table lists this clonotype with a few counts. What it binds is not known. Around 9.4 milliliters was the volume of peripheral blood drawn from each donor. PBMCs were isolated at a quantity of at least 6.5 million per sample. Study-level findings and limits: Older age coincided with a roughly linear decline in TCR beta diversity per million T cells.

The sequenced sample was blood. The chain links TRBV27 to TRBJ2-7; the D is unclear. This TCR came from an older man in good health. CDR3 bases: TGTGCCAGCAGTTTACATAACTCCTACGAGCAGTACTTC. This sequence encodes CASSLHNSYEQYF.